This T cell receptor (beta chain) was identified in a study of control samples from healthy donors and cancer patients. Trimming shortened V by 0 bases and J by 0 bases, and 12 bases separated the two germline ends. The CDR3 contains 16 residues. Looked up from germline, CDR1 is KGHSY and CDR2 is FQNENV. Only in-frame clones appear in the TCRdb table, and some are missing; sequencing was by immunoSEQ multiplex PCR. The profile covers roughly 52,000 clones, with about 95% appearing a single time and about 2.4% taken by the ten largest. The clonotype comes from a man aged 25-40 years in good health. Sequencing was performed on blood. The gene calls are TRBV16 and TRBJ2-7; D is possibly TRBD1 (6 bases). The CDR3 spells CASSQSVQGSSYEQYF. As DNA, the CDR3 is TGTGCCAGCAGCCAATCGGTCCAGGGGAGCTCCTACGAGCAGTACTTC. Full variable domain (missing parts from reference TRBV16 and TRBJ2-7): GEEVAQTPKHLVRGEGQKAKLYCAPIKGHSYVFWYQQVLKNEFKFLISFQNENVFDETGMPKERFSAKCLPNSPCSLEIQATKLEDSAVYFCASSQSVQGSSYEQYFGPGTRLTVT.